The rows below give T cell receptor beta chains drawn from one sample of a study of response to subunit inactivated influenza vaccine. TCRdb analysed the RT-PCR reads with MiXCR anew, one entry per CDR3 protein. The table has approximately 680,000 distinct CDR3 sequences, around a sixth seen once. The specimen comprised PBMCs from blood, sampled 12 days after vaccination. These receptor sequences come from a man aged 45-60 years who received an inactivated influenza vaccine. Both conserved end residues are part of each CDR3. A D gene is named only where the DNA matches it firmly. Clone size appears in some rows only: once, few, many, or a class for an expanded clone.

J: TRBJ2-5
size: few
D: TRBD2
V: TRBV25-1
DNA: TGTGCCAGCAGTGCCGGATCCGGGACTAGCGGGGGGGGAGAGACCCAGTACTTC
CDR3: CASSAGSGTSGGGETQYF

J: TRBJ2-4
size: .
D: .
V: TRBV7-9
DNA: TGTGCCAGCAGCCGAACTCGGGACATTCAGTACTTC
CDR3: CASSRTRDIQYF

J: TRBJ2-7
size: .
D: .
V: TRBV3-1
DNA: TGTGCCAGCAGCCATAGACGGTCTGGCGAGCAGTACTTC
CDR3: CASSHRRSGEQYF

J: TRBJ1-2
size: few
D: TRBD1
V: TRBV3-1
DNA: TGTGCCAGCAGCTCGCGCGGGGACAGCAAGGCTGGCTACACCTTC
CDR3: CASSSRGDSKAGYTF

J: TRBJ2-6
size: few
D: .
V: TRBV12-3/TRBV12-4
DNA: TGTGCCAGCAGTTTATGGGTTTTCGGGGGCGATGGGGCCAACGTCCTGACTTTC
CDR3: CASSLWVFGGDGANVLTF

J: TRBJ2-3
size: few
D: .
V: TRBV5-6
DNA: TGTGCCAGCAGCTTGCAGGGTCCCCAAAGTACGCAGTATTTT
CDR3: CASSLQGPQSTQYF

J: TRBJ2-5
size: .
D: .
V: TRBV7-7
DNA: TGTGCCAGCAGCTCCTTACCCCAAGAGACCCAGTACTTC
CDR3: CASSSLPQETQYF

J: TRBJ1-2
size: many
D: .
V: TRBV5-1
DNA: TGCGCCAGCAGCTCGGAAGGATATGGCTACACCTTC
CDR3: CASSSEGYGYTF

J: TRBJ1-6
size: .
D: .
V: TRBV7-9
DNA: TGTGCCAGCAGCTGGACCGACGGAAATTCACCCCTCCACTTT
CDR3: CASSWTDGNSPLHF

J: TRBJ2-3
size: .
D: TRBD2
V: TRBV20-1
DNA: TGCAGTGCCATTATGCTCGTACTAGCGAAAGATACGCAGTATTTT
CDR3: CSAIMLVLAKDTQYF

J: TRBJ2-7
size: .
D: .
V: TRBV29-1
DNA: TGCAGCCCTCCGGGACTCCCCTACGAGCAGTACTTC
CDR3: CSPPGLPYEQYF

J: TRBJ2-3
size: .
D: .
V: TRBV3-1
DNA: TGTGCCAGCAGCCAAGTTCGGACAGATACGCAGTATTTT
CDR3: CASSQVRTDTQYF

J: TRBJ2-3
size: .
D: .
V: TRBV6-1
DNA: TGTGCCAGCCTTCGAGGGGTCACAGATACGCAGTATTTT
CDR3: CASLRGVTDTQYF

J: TRBJ1-1
size: .
D: .
V: TRBV28
DNA: TGTGCCAGCAGTTTTGGCTACCTCACCACTACGGCTTTCTTT
CDR3: CASSFGYLTTTAFF

J: TRBJ2-1
size: .
D: TRBD2
V: TRBV7-2
DNA: TGTGCCAGCAGCCTGGAGCGGGGGAACTACAATGAGCAGTTCTTC
CDR3: CASSLERGNYNEQFF

J: TRBJ2-5
size: .
D: .
V: TRBV18
DNA: TGTGCCAGCTCCATCCTCTACAGGGACCAAGAGACCCAGTACTTC
CDR3: CASSILYRDQETQYF

J: TRBJ2-5
size: few
D: TRBD2
V: TRBV29-1
DNA: TGCAGCGTTGACCCAGCGGGGGAGACCCAGTACTTC
CDR3: CSVDPAGETQYF

J: TRBJ2-7
size: .
D: .
V: TRBV7-6
DNA: TGTGCCAGCAGTAGGGGGGGGACAGACTTCAACGAGCAGTACTTC
CDR3: CASSRGGTDFNEQYF

J: TRBJ1-2
size: many
D: TRBD1
V: TRBV12-3/TRBV12-4
DNA: TGTGCCAGCAGTCTCGGACAGGGAGGCTATGGCTACACCTTC
CDR3: CASSLGQGGYGYTF

J: TRBJ2-3
size: .
D: TRBD1
V: TRBV27
DNA: TGTGCCAGCAGTCTTGGCAGGGGGTCGGTAGATACGCAGTATTTT
CDR3: CASSLGRGSVDTQYF

J: TRBJ1-5
size: few
D: .
V: TRBV30
DNA: TGTGCCTGGGCCCGGGACGGGAATCAGCCCCAGCATTTT
CDR3: CAWARDGNQPQHF

J: TRBJ2-4
size: few
D: TRBD2
V: TRBV6-1
DNA: TGTGCCAGCAGGGGAGCAAGCGGGAGGGCCAAAAACATTCAGTACTTC
CDR3: CASRGASGRAKNIQYF

J: TRBJ2-1
size: .
D: TRBD2
V: TRBV5-1
DNA: TGCGCCAGCAGCTTGGATTTAGCGGGAGGGACGAGCTCCTACAATGAGCAGTTCTTC
CDR3: CASSLDLAGGTSSYNEQFF

J: TRBJ1-5
size: .
D: .
V: TRBV20-1
DNA: TGCAGTGCTTCGGGCGGGGGTTGGGATCAGCCCCAGCATTTT
CDR3: CSASGGGWDQPQHF

J: TRBJ2-4
size: .
D: TRBD2
V: TRBV4-3
DNA: TGCGCCAGCAGCCAAGTCCTAGCGGGCATTCAGTACTTC
CDR3: CASSQVLAGIQYF

J: TRBJ1-1
size: many
D: .
V: TRBV7-9
DNA: TGTGCCAGCAGCTTAGCGGGGGCACTGAACACTGAAGCTTTCTTT
CDR3: CASSLAGALNTEAFF

J: TRBJ2-7
size: .
D: .
V: TRBV7-8
DNA: TGTGCCAGCAGCTTAATCCCCCGCGACAGAGTGAACGAGCAGTACTTC
CDR3: CASSLIPRDRVNEQYF

J: TRBJ2-7
size: .
D: .
V: TRBV10-3
DNA: TGTGCCATCAGTATGGCCGGGAACTACGAGCAGTACTTC
CDR3: CAISMAGNYEQYF

J: TRBJ2-7
size: .
D: .
V: TRBV4-3
DNA: TGCGCCAGCAGCCAAGATCGGGCCCGAGGTGCCCTCTACGAGCAGTACTTC
CDR3: CASSQDRARGALYEQYF

J: TRBJ2-5
size: .
D: .
V: TRBV25-1
DNA: TGTGCCAGCAGTGAAAACAGGGGGGGGGAGACCCAGTACTTC
CDR3: CASSENRGGETQYF

J: TRBJ1-3
size: .
D: .
V: TRBV28
DNA: TGTGCCAGCAGTTTACGCGGGGGATTTGGAAACACCATATATTTT
CDR3: CASSLRGGFGNTIYF

J: TRBJ1-2
size: .
D: .
V: TRBV24-1
DNA: TGTGCCACCAGCTACAGCGCAGCGGGAGGCTACACCTTC
CDR3: CATSYSAAGGYTF

J: TRBJ1-1
size: few
D: TRBD1
V: TRBV3-1
DNA: TGTGCCACGAGACAGGGGTCGAGCACTGAAGCTTTCTTT
CDR3: CATRQGSSTEAFF

J: TRBJ2-7
size: .
D: .
V: TRBV7-2
DNA: TGTGCCAGCAGCTTAGGTGCTTCGACCTATTACGAGCAGTACTTC
CDR3: CASSLGASTYYEQYF

J: TRBJ2-7
size: .
D: .
V: TRBV12-3/TRBV12-4
DNA: TGTGCCAGCAGTCCTCAGCGAGGGGGGGCCGACGAGCAGTACTTC
CDR3: CASSPQRGGADEQYF

J: TRBJ2-7
size: few
D: TRBD1
V: TRBV20-1
DNA: TGCAGTGCTAGAGATCTCGGGACAGGGGAGCAGTACTTC
CDR3: CSARDLGTGEQYF

J: TRBJ1-5
size: few
D: TRBD1
V: TRBV15
DNA: TGTGCCACCAGCAGCAAAATCGGGACAGGCAATCAGCCCCAGCATTTT
CDR3: CATSSKIGTGNQPQHF

J: TRBJ2-7
size: few
D: TRBD1
V: TRBV5-1
DNA: TGCGCCAGCAGCTTGGCCCCGACAGGGGGCTCCTACGAGCAGTACTTC
CDR3: CASSLAPTGGSYEQYF

J: TRBJ2-1
size: .
D: .
V: TRBV9
DNA: TGTGCCAGCAGCGTAGGGGGTCTAGCGATTGAGCAGTTCTTC
CDR3: CASSVGGLAIEQFF

J: TRBJ2-7
size: many
D: .
V: TRBV9
DNA: TGTGCCAGCAGCGAGGGCACCTTATTCTACGAGCAGTACTTC
CDR3: CASSEGTLFYEQYF

J: TRBJ2-5
size: many
D: TRBD1
V: TRBV5-1
DNA: TGTGCCAGCAGCTTGGACAGGGGGAAAGAGACCCAGTACTTC
CDR3: CASSLDRGKETQYF

J: TRBJ2-7
size: many
D: TRBD1
V: TRBV4-1
DNA: TGCGCCAGCAGCCAAATCCAACCCCCGGGACAGGGTACCTACGAGCAGTACTTC
CDR3: CASSQIQPPGQGTYEQYF

J: TRBJ2-7
size: few
D: .
V: TRBV28
DNA: TGTGCCAGCACCTTCCCCCCCGGACACAAACGGGCCTACGAGCAGTACTTC
CDR3: CASTFPPGHKRAYEQYF

J: TRBJ2-3
size: .
D: .
V: TRBV5-6
DNA: TGTGCCACGAAACGCTATCAGGTAGTAGATACGCAGTATTTT
CDR3: CATKRYQVVDTQYF

J: TRBJ1-4
size: .
D: .
V: TRBV7-3
DNA: TGTGCCAGCAGCCGGGGGAATGGTGAAAAACTGTTTTTT
CDR3: CASSRGNGEKLFF